The rows below give T cell receptor beta chains drawn from one sample of a study of blood T cell repertoires in COVID-19. Sequenced by immunoSEQ multiplex PCR; TCRdb stores in-frame clones only, minus some. The sample has 150,000 to 200,000 clones; 65% to 85% are singletons. Sequencing used peripheral blood. All receptors derive from a man between 60 and 70 years old with active or convalescent COVID-19. The CDR3 runs from the conserved cysteine through the conserved F or W. The D gene is left open where the match is weak. Size values are once, few and many counts, or a class for expanded clones, and some rows have none.

j_gene,abundance,d_gene,v_gene,CDR3aa,CDR3nt
TRBJ1-2,NA,NA,TRBV28,CASKSWAQAYGYTF,TGTGCCAGCAAAAGCTGGGCGCAGGCATACGGCTACACCTTC
TRBJ2-1,NA,NA,TRBV20-1,CSARDFGEQFF,TGCAGTGCTAGAGACTTTGGCGAGCAGTTCTTC
TRBJ2-7,once,TRBD2,TRBV19,CASRTSGMASYEQYF,TGTGCCAGTAGGACTAGCGGGATGGCTTCTTACGAGCAGTACTTC
TRBJ1-3,NA,NA,TRBV10-3,CAALSSGNTIYF,TGTGCCGCCTTGAGTTCTGGAAACACCATATATTTT
TRBJ2-1,NA,TRBD2,TRBV7-9,CASSKDLAGENEQFF,TGTGCCAGCAGCAAAGACCTAGCGGGAGAGAATGAGCAGTTCTTC
TRBJ2-7,NA,NA,TRBV29-1,CSVTRDYEQYF,TGCAGCGTTACCCGGGACTACGAGCAGTACTTC
TRBJ1-1,NA,NA,TRBV7-6,CASSEGGSRTEAFF,TGTGCCAGCAGCGAGGGGGGGTCGCGCACTGAAGCTTTCTTT
TRBJ2-5,NA,NA,TRBV4-2,CASSQDRVATQETQYF,TGTGCCAGCAGCCAAGATCGGGTAGCGACCCAAGAGACCCAGTACTTC
TRBJ2-1,NA,NA,TRBV28,CASSFYARVDIQQFF,TGTGCCAGCAGTTTCTACGCCAGGGTAGACATTCAGCAGTTCTTC
TRBJ2-5,NA,TRBD1,TRBV4-2,CASSLYRGRETQYF,TGTGCCAGCAGCCTCTACAGGGGGCGGGAGACCCAGTACTTC
TRBJ2-2,NA,NA,TRBV19,CASSIDRDYGITGELFF,TGTGCCAGTAGTATAGATCGCGACTACGGGATCACCGGGGAGCTGTTTTTT
TRBJ1-2,NA,TRBD1,TRBV7-2,CASSLGQGAPRGYTF,TGTGCCAGCAGCTTGGGACAGGGGGCCCCGCGCGGCTACACCTTC
TRBJ1-1,NA,NA,TRBV6-5,CASRAASVAEAFF,TGTGCCAGCAGGGCGGCTAGTGTGGCTGAAGCTTTCTTT
TRBJ2-1,NA,TRBD1,TRBV2,CASSNSRGRGNEQFF,TGTGCCAGCAGTAACAGCAGGGGGAGAGGGAATGAGCAGTTCTTC
TRBJ1-2,NA,TRBD1,TRBV29-1,CSVEALNRGVNGYTF,TGCAGCGTTGAAGCATTAAACAGGGGCGTCAATGGCTACACCTTC
TRBJ1-2,NA,NA,TRBV5-1,CASSKNIPGPGGGYTF,TGCGCCAGCAGCAAAAATATTCCGGGGCCGGGGGGTGGCTACACCTTC
TRBJ2-1,NA,TRBD2,TRBV24-1,CATSGLAGTSNEQFF,TGTGCCACCAGTGGACTAGCGGGGACCTCCAATGAGCAGTTCTTC
TRBJ1-2,few,TRBD1,TRBV11-2,CASSPYIEGADGYTF,TGTGCCAGCAGCCCATACATAGAGGGGGCAGATGGCTACACCTTC
TRBJ2-3,NA,TRBD2,TRBV6-4,CASSPAGGSDTQYF,TGTGCCAGCAGTCCAGCGGGAGGATCAGATACGCAGTATTTT
TRBJ1-4,few,NA,TRBV27,CASSLSARSEKLFF,TGTGCCAGCAGTTTATCGGCCAGGTCCGAAAAACTGTTTTTT
TRBJ2-1,few,TRBD2,TRBV6-2/TRBV6-3,CASSQGLAGVFDEQFF,TGTGCCAGCAGCCAAGGGCTAGCGGGAGTCTTCGATGAGCAGTTCTTC
TRBJ2-7,NA,NA,TRBV4-2,CASSQGAGEQYF,TGTGCCAGCAGCCAAGGTGCGGGCGAGCAGTACTTC
TRBJ1-6,few,NA,TRBV6-4,CARRVGRTGDSPLHF,TGTGCCAGGAGGGTCGGCCGCACGGGGGATTCACCCCTCCACTTT
TRBJ2-5,NA,NA,TRBV6-1,CASSEDMTGGLETQYF,TGTGCCAGCAGTGAAGATATGACAGGTGGCCTGGAGACCCAGTACTTC
TRBJ1-5,NA,TRBD1,TRBV27,CASSPGQGNQPQHF,TGTGCCAGCAGTCCGGGACAGGGCAATCAGCCCCAGCATTTT
TRBJ2-5,NA,TRBD2,TRBV11-2,CASSLGGLAGGETQYF,TGTGCCAGCAGCTTAGGTGGACTAGCGGGAGGAGAGACCCAGTACTTC
TRBJ2-1,NA,TRBD1,TRBV11-2,CASSLQTGVYNEQFF,TGTGCCAGCAGCTTACAGACAGGGGTCTACAATGAGCAGTTCTTC
TRBJ2-5,NA,TRBD1,TRBV5-6,CASSARDRVWTQYF,TGTGCCAGCAGCGCGCGGGACAGGGTGTGGACCCAGTACTTC
TRBJ2-1,NA,NA,TRBV30,CAWTLAQDNEQFF,TGTGCCTGGACGCTAGCGCAGGACAATGAGCAGTTCTTC
TRBJ1-2,NA,TRBD1,TRBV25-1,CASSDGGHRGHYGYTF,TGTGCCAGCAGTGACGGGGGGCACAGGGGGCACTATGGCTACACCTTC
TRBJ2-5,NA,TRBD1,TRBV12-5,CASGRDRVKETQYF,TGTGCTAGTGGTCGGGACAGGGTGAAGGAGACCCAGTACTTC
TRBJ2-7,NA,NA,TRBV29-1,CSFPLEGNLAGVGPEQYF,TGCAGCTTCCCATTGGAGGGCAACCTAGCTGGCGTTGGGCCCGAGCAGTACTTC
TRBJ2-1,NA,TRBD2,TRBV19,CASSSGQRDLNEQFF,TGTGCCAGTAGTAGCGGGCAGCGGGATCTCAATGAGCAGTTCTTC
TRBJ2-2,NA,NA,TRBV1,CTSSRVAGERGETGELFF,TGCACCAGCAGCCGGGTAGCGGGAGAGCGCGGAGAGACCGGGGAGCTGTTTTTT
TRBJ2-5,NA,NA,TRBV7-9,CASSLAQFETQYF,TGTGCCAGCAGCTTAGCCCAATTTGAGACCCAGTACTTC
TRBJ1-1,NA,NA,TRBV7-3,CASSTDRFTEAFF,TGTGCCAGCAGCACAGACAGATTCACTGAAGCTTTCTTT
TRBJ2-7,NA,TRBD2,TRBV7-2,CASSLVRVRGRADPEQYF,TGTGCCAGCAGCTTAGTCCGTGTTAGAGGGAGGGCCGATCCGGAGCAGTACTTC